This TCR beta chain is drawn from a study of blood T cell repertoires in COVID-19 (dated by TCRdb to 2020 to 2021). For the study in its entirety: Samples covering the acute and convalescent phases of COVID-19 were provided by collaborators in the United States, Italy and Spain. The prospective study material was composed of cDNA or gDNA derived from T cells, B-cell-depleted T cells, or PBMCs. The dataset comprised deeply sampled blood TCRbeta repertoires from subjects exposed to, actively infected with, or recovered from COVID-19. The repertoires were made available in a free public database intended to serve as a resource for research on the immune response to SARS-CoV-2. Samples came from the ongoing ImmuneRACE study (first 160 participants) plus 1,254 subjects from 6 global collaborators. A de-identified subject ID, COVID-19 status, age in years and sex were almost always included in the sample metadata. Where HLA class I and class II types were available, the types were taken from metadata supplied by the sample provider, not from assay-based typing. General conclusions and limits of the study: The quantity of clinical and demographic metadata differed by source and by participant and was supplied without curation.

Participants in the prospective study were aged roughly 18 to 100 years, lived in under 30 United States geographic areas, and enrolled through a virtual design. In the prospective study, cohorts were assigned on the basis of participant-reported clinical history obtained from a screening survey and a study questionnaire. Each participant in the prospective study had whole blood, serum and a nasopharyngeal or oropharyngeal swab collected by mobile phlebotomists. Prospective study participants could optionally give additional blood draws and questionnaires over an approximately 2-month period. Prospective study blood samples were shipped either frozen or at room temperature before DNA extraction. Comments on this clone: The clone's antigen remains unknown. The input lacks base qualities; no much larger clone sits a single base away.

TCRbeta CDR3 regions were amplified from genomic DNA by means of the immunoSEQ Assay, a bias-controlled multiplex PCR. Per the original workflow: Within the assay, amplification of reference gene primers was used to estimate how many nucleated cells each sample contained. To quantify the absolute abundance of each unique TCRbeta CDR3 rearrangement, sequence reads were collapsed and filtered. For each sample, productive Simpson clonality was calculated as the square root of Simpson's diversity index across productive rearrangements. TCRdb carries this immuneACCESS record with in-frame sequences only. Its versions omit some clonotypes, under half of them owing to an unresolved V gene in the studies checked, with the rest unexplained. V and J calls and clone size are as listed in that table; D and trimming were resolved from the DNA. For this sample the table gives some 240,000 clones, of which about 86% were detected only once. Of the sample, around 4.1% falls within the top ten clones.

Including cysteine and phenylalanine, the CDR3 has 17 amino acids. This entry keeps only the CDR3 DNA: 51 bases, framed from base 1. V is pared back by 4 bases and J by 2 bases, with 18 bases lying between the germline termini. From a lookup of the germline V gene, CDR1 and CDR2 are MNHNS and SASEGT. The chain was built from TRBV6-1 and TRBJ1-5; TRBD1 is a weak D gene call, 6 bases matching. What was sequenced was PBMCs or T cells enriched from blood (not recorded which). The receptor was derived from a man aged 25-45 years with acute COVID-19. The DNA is TGTGCCAGCAGTGCTGGCCAGGGGCGCGTAGGCAATCAGCCCCAGCATTTT. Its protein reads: CASSAGQGRVGNQPQHF.